These 3 T cell receptor beta chains share one sample of origin, sequenced in a study of T-cell memory formation after mild COVID-19. TCRdb recomputed calls from the 5' RACE reads with MiXCR, one row per CDR3 protein. The table records 260,000 or so distinct CDR3 sequences, over 15% of them present only once. Sequenced: PBMCs or a T cell subset sorted from them (not recorded which). The origin of the receptors is a man between 18 and 29 years old who had mild COVID-19 (a few samples of this study predate the infection). Cell type and time point are not known.

Only a few counts were recorded for this clonotype. The chain has TRBV5-8 and TRBJ1-3; no clear D gene. This CDR3 has 18 amino acids. Germline assignment: CDR1 SGHTS and CDR2 YDEGEE. Trimming cost V 0 bases and J 0 bases, with 16 bases left between them. DNA for the CDR3: TGTGCCAGCAGCTTGGTGGCTCCTCCCTCGATCTCTGGAAACACCATATATTTT. This translates into CASSLVAPPSISGNTIYF. The whole variable domain, filled in from reference TRBV5-8 and TRBJ1-3, reads EAGVTQSPTHLIKTRGQQATLRCSPISGHTSVYWYQQALGLGLQFLLWYDEGEERNRGNFPPRFSGRQFPNYSSELNVNALELEDSALYLCASSLVAPPSISGNTIYFGEGSWLTVV.

This clonotype was detected only once. The J gene is TRBJ1-1, the V gene TRBV29-1; maybe TRBD1 (5 bases). The CDR3 runs to 14 residues. Per the germline V gene, CDR1 is SQVTM and CDR2 is ANQGSEA. Trimming cost V 2 bases and J 1 base, with 11 bases left between them. CDR3 in amino acids: CSVERGTGNTEAFF. The CDR3 bases are TGCAGCGTTGAAAGAGGGACGGGGAACACTGAAGCTTTCTTT.

This clonotype was seen a single time. This rearrangement joins TRBV7-8 to TRBJ1-6; D unresolved. The germline gives CDR1 SGHVS, CDR2 FQNEAQ. Trimming left V 1 base short and J 7 bases short, with 11 bases between. This CDR3 has 15 residues. This CDR3 reads CASSLVRHGNSPLHF. The CDR3 DNA follows: TGTGCCAGCAGCTTAGTCCGACATGGCAATTCACCCCTCCACTTT.